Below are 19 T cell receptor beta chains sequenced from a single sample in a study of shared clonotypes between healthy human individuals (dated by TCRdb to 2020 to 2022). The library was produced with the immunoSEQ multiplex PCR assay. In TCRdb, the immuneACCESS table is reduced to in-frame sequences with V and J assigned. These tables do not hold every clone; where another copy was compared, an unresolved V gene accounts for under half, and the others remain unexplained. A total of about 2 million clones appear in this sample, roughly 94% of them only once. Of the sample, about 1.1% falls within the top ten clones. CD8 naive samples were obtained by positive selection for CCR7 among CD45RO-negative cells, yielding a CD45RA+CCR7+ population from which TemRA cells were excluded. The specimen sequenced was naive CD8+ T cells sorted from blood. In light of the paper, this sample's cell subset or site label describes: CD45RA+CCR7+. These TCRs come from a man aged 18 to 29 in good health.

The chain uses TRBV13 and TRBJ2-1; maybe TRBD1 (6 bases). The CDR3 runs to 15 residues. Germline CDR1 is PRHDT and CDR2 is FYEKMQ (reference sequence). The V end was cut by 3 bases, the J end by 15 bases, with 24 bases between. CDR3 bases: TGTGCCAGCAGCTTTGACCGGGACACCGCTCGGGCCCGGTTCTTC. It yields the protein CASSFDRDTARARFF.

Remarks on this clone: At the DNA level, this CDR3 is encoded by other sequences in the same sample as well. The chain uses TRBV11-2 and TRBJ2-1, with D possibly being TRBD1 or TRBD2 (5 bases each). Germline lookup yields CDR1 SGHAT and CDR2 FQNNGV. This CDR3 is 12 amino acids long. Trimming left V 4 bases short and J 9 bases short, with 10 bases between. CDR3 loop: CASSWGGGEQFF. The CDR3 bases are TGTGCCAGCAGCTGGGGTGGGGGTGAGCAGTTCTTC.

In DNA, the CDR3 is TGTGCCAGCAGTGAATTTGGCGGGGCCTCCTACGAGCAGTACTTC. Its translation: CASSEFGGASYEQYF. The V gene is TRBV25-1, the J gene TRBJ2-7; D may be TRBD2 (6 bases). Trimming left V 1 base short and J 0 bases short, with 10 bases between. Germline V gives CDR1 MGHDK, CDR2 SYGVNS. The CDR3 is 15 amino acids.

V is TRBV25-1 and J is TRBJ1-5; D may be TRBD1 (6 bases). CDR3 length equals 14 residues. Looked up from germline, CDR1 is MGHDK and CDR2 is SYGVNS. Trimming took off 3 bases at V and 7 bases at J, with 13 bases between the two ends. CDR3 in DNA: TGTGCCAGCAGTGATACAGGGATTTGGCAGCCCCAGCATTTT. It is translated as CASSDTGIWQPQHF.

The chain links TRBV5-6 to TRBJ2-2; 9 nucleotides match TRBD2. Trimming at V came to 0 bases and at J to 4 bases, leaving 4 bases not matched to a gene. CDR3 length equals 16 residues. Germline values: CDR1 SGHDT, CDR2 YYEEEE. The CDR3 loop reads CASSLGLAGLTGELFF. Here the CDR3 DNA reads TGTGCCAGCAGCTTGGGCCTAGCGGGGCTCACCGGGGAGCTGTTTTTT.

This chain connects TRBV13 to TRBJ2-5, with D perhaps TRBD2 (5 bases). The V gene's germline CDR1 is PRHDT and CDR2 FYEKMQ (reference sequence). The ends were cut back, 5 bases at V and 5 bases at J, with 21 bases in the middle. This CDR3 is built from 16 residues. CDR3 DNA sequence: TGTGCCAGCAGCCCGACCGGGATTCGGATTAGGGAGACCCAGTACTTC. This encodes CASSPTGIRIRETQYF.

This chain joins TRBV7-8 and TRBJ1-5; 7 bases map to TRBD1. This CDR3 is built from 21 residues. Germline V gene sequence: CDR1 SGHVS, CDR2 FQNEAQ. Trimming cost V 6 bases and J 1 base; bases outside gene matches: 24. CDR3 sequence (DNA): TGTGCCAGCAGTAGTACTGTTTGGGGGACAGAAAAAATCATAAGCAATCAGCCCCAGCATTTT. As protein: CASSSTVWGTEKIISNQPQHF.

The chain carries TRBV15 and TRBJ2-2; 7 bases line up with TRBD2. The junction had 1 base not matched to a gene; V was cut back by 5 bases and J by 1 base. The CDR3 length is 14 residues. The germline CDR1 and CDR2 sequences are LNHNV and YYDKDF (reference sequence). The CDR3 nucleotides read TGTGCCACCAGCGGCGGGGGGAACACCGGGGAGCTGTTTTTT. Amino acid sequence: CATSGGGNTGELFF.

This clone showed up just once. The CDR3 is CASGQDTDTQYF. In DNA, the CDR3 is TGTGCCAGCGGGCAAGACACAGATACGCAGTATTTT. The J gene is TRBJ2-3, the V gene TRBV2, with D hard to call. Trimming cost V 8 bases and J 2 bases, with 8 bases left between them. CDR3 length: 12 residues. CDR1 and CDR2 (germline): SNHLY, FYNNEI.

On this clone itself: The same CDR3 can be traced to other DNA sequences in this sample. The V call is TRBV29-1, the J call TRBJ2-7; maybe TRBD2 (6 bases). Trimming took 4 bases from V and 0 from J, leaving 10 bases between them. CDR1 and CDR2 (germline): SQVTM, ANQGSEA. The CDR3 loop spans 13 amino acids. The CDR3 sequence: CSVVAGSSYEQYF. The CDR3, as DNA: TGCAGCGTTGTTGCGGGAAGCTCCTACGAGCAGTACTTC.

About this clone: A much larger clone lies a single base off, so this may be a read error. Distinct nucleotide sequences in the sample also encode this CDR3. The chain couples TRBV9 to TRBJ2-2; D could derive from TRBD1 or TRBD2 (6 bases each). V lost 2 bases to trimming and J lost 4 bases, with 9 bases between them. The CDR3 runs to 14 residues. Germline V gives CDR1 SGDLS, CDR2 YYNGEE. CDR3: CASSVGGGTGELFF. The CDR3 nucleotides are TGTGCCAGCAGCGTCGGAGGGGGCACCGGGGAGCTGTTTTTT.

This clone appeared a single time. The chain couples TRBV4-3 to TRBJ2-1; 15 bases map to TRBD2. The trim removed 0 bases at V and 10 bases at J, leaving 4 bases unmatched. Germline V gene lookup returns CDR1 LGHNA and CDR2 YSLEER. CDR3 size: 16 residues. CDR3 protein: CASSQDPGTSGREQFF. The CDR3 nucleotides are TGCGCCAGCAGCCAAGATCCCGGGACTAGCGGGAGGGAGCAGTTCTTC.

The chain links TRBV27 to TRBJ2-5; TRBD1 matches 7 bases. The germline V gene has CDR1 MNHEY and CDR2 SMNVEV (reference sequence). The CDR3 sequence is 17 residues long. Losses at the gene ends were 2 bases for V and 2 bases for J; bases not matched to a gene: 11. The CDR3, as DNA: TGTGCCAGCAGTTTACGCGGCGCGACAGGGTCTCAAGAGACCCAGTACTTC. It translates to CASSLRGATGSQETQYF.

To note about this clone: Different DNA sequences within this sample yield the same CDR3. The CDR3 region is CASSPGQGAEAFF. The CDR3 bases are TGTGCCAGCAGTCCGGGACAGGGGGCTGAAGCTTTCTTT. The chain recombines TRBV6-5 with TRBJ1-1; 11 bases align to TRBD1. CDR3 length: 13 residues. Germline assignment: CDR1 MNHEY and CDR2 SVGAGI. V shed 5 bases, J shed 6 bases, and the junction held 2 bases outside the gene matches.

The CDR3 spells CATAEIGSYEQFF. The CDR3 DNA reads TGCGCCACAGCCGAGATAGGTTCCTATGAGCAGTTCTTC. J is TRBJ2-1 and V is TRBV10-1; D uncertain. The length of the CDR3 is 13 residues. Germline assignment: CDR1 WNHNN and CDR2 SYGVQD (reference sequence). V was clipped by 10 bases and J by 8 bases, with 18 bases between them.

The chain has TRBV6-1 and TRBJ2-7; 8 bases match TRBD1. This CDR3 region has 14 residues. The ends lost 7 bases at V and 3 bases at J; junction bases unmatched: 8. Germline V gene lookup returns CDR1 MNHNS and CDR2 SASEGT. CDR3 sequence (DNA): TGTGCCAGCAATACGGGACAGGCGCTCTACGAGCAGTACTTC. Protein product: CASNTGQALYEQYF.

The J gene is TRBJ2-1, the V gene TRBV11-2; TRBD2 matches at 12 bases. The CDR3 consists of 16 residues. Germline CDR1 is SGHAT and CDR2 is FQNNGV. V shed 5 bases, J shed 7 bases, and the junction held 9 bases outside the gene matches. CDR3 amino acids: CASSPTSGSSGNEQFF. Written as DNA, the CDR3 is TGTGCCAGCAGCCCGACTAGCGGGAGTAGCGGGAATGAGCAGTTCTTC. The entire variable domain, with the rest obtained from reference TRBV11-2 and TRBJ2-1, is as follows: EAGVAQSPRYKIIEKRQSVAFWCNPISGHATLYWYQQILGQGPKLLIQFQNNGVVDDSQLPKDRFSAERLKGVDSTLKIQPAKLEDSAVYLCASSPTSGSSGNEQFFGPGTRLTVL.

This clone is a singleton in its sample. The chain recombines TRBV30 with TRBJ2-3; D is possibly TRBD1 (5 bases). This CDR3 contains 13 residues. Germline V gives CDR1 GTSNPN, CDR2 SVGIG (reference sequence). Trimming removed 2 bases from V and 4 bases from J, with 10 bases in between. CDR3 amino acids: CAWSIGASDTQYF. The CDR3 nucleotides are TGTGCCTGGAGTATAGGGGCTTCAGATACGCAGTATTTT. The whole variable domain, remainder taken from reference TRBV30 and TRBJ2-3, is SQTIHQWPATLVQPVGSPLSLECTVEGTSNPNLYWYRQAAGRGLQLLFYSVGIGQISSEVPQNLSASRPQDRQFILSSKKLLLSDSGFYLCAWSIGASDTQYFGPGTRLTVL.

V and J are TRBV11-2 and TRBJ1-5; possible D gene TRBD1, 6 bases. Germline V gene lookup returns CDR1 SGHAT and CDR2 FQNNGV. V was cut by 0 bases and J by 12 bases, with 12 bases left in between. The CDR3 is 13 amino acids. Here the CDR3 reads CASSLDHSGDQHF. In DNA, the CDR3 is TGTGCCAGCAGCTTAGACCATTCAGGGGACCAGCATTTT.